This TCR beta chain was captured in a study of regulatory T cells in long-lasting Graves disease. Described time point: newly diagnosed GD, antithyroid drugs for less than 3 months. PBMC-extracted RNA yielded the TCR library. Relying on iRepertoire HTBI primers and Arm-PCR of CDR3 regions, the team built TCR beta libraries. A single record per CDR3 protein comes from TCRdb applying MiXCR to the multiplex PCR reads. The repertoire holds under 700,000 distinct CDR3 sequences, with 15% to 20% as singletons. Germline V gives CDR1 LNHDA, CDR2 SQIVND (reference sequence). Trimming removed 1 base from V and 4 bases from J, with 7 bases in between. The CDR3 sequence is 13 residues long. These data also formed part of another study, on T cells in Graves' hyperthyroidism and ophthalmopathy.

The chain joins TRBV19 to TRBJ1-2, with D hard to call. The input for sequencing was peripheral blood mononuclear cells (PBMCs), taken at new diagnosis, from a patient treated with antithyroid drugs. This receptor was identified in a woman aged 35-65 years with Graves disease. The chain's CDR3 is CASSIGPVYGYTF. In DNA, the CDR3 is TGTGCCAGTAGTATAGGGCCAGTCTATGGCTACACCTTC.